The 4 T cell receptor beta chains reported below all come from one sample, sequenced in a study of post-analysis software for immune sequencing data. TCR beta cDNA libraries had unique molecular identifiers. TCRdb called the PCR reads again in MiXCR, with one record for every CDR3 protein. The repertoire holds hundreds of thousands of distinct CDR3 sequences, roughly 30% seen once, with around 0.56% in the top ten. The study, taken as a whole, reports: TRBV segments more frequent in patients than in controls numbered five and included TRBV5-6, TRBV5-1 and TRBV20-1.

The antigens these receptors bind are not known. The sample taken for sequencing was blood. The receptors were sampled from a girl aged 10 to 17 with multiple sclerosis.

The CDR3 reads CASSQVFAVYEQYF. DNA of the CDR3: TGTGCCAGCAGCCAAGTTTTTGCCGTCTACGAGCAGTACTTC. V is TRBV3-1 and J is TRBJ2-7; no definite D call. The CDR3 has 14 residues. CDR1 is LGHDT and CDR2 is YNNKEL in the germline V gene (reference sequence). V gave up 1 base and J gave up 3 bases, with 10 bases separating them.

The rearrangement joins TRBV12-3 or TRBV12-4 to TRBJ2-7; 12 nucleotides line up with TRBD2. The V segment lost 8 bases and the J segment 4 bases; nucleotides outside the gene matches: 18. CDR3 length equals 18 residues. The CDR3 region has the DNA TGTGCCAGCCTCGGTCCGACTAGCGGGGGCTTCAAAGCGTACGAGCAGTACTTC. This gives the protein CASLGPTSGGFKAYEQYF.

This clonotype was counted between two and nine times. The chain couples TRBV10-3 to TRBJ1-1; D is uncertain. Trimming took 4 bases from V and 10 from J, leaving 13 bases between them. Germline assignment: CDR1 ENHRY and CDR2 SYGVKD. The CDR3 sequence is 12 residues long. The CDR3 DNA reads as TGTGCCATCAGTGTCTCAGCTCGGGGAGCTTTCTTT. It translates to CAISVSARGAFF.

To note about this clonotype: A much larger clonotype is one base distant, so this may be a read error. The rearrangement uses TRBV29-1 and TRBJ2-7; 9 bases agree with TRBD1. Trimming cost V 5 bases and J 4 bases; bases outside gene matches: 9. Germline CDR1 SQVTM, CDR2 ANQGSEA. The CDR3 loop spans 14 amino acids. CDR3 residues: CSVTSGTGCYEQYF. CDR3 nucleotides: TGCAGCGTTACATCCGGGACAGGGTGTTACGAGCAGTACTTC.